Reported below is one T cell receptor (beta chain). This clonotype was counted ten times or more. The antigen it binds to is not known. Base qualities are missing; no much larger clone stands one base away. The data are from a study of T cells in Graves' hyperthyroidism and ophthalmopathy (dated by TCRdb to about 2019). Study-wide context: Peripheral blood was sampled at the time of initial diagnosis, prior to any treatment. To identify distinguishing TCR V-J signatures, a discovery cohort of about 95 patients was used, comprising 40 to 45 with Graves' ophthalmopathy and 57 with stable Graves' hyperthyroidism. Prospective prediction of ophthalmopathy was tested in an independent validation cohort of some 19 hyperthyroidism patients and 17 patients who later progressed to ophthalmopathy. The 75 to 100 discovery patients were divided at random into training and test sets in a 7:3 ratio. The study also compared thyroid tissue and blood T-cell repertoires from roughly 6 Graves' hyperthyroidism patients. After blood sampling, hyperthyroidism patients were treated with methimazole at a starting dose of 30 mg daily, and ophthalmopathy patients were treated with high-dose intravenous methylprednisolone. TCR Vbeta CDR3 sequencing of 135 peripheral blood samples (43 ophthalmopathy, 75 to 80 hyperthyroidism and around 17 progressor patients) is reported in the paper.

Stable Graves' hyperthyroidism was defined as no progression to ophthalmopathy during 18 months of follow-up. Hyperthyroidism patients were aged 18 to 65 years and newly diagnosed, with disease duration of less than 2 months. Patients with uncontrolled infections, other autoimmune diseases, pregnancy or lactation were excluded. Diagnoses were established on the basis of clinical symptoms, serum thyroxine and TRAb, thyroid ultrasound, and orbital computed tomography. PBMCs were isolated from 7.5 to 10 ml of fresh peripheral blood by Ficoll-Paque density gradient centrifugation. Total RNA was extracted with Trizol reagent, and quality was checked on an Agilent 2100 Bioanalyzer. The TCR beta CDR3 regions were amplified from RNA transcripts. The first round of RT-PCR for the TCR CDR3 was performed with the HTBI primer set and the Qiagen OneStep RT-PCR kit. The libraries were constructed in a second round of multiplex PCR and then size-selected and purified. Paired-end sequencing of the libraries was performed with 100 bp reads on an Illumina HiSeq2000. Concerning the study's data processing: SOAPnuke was used to process the raw data, throwing out any read that contained adapters or uncalled bases, had a mean Phred below 15, or lacked an exact constant-primer or identifier match. High-quality paired reads were merged using COPE v1.2.5, and each unique nucleotide sequence was defined as a clonotype. Clonotypes were aligned to IMGT TRBV, TRBD and TRBJ reference segments using MiTCR v1.1. Only V-J combinations with frequency above 0.0001, covering roughly 99% of repertoires, were analysed. A TCS score was defined as the ratio of F50 (clonal expansion) to E x V (chaos), with BLOSUM62-based TCRdist applied between CDR3 peptides within each V-J. Welch's t-statistics and random forest reduced 450 to 600 V-J features to fewer than 15, which were used in a naive Bayes classifier (R e1071). TCRdb reprocessed the public reads (quality trimming at Q25 with fastp, clone calling with MiXCR) and kept in-frame beta chains. Entries are consolidated by CDR3 protein sequence, retaining the most common genes and DNA. The V and J calls here are based on TCRdb, not the publication. Here the sample has about 210,000 distinct CDR3 sequences; 15% to 20% occur a single time. Jointly, the top ten make up around 52% of the sample.

Paper-wide results and their limitations: In validation, progression to ophthalmopathy was predicted by the model with roughly 69% sensitivity and 72% to 85% specificity, a median of around 5.9 months before onset. Most expanded thyroid clonotypes (frequency above 0.001) were also detected in blood, a finding suggesting that blood repertoires may reflect thyroid immune responses. No statistical method was used to set the sample size in advance, and investigators knew the group allocation. A 13 V-J signature model separated ophthalmopathy from stable hyperthyroidism, with roughly 88% sensitivity and 81.08% specificity in cross-validation and 80%/75% in testing.

Material: blood. The TCR originated in a man aged 50 or older with Graves' hyperthyroidism.

This receptor carries the CDR3 CASSFRAGAGYTF. The nucleotides are TGTGCCAGCAGTTTCAGAGCAGGGGCTGGCTACACCTTC. The chain uses TRBV12-3 or TRBV12-4 and TRBJ1-2; TRBD1 is a possible D gene, resting on 6 matching bases. Trimming at the junction amounts to 3 bases on V and 7 bases on J, and the germline ends lie 12 bases apart. The CDR3 holds 13 amino acids from the cysteine to the phenylalanine. CDR3 DNA only is kept here, 39 bases in frame from base 1.